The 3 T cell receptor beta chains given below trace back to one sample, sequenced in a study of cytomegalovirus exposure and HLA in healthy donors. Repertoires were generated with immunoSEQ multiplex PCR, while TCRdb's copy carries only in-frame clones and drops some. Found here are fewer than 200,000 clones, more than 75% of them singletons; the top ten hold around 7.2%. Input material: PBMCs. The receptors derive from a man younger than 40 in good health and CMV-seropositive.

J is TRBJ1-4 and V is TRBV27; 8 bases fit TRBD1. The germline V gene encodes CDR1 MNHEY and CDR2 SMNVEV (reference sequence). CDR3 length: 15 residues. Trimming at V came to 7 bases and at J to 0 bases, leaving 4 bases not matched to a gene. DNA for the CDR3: TGTGCCAGCATGGACAGGGTTCCAACTAATGAAAAACTGTTTTTT. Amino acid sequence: CASMDRVPTNEKLFF.

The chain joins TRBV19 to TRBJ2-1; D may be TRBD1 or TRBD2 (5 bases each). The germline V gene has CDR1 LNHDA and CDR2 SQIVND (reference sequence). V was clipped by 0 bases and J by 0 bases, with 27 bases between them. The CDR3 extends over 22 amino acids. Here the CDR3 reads CASSIEVWDDLITGSSYNEQFF. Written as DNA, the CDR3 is TGTGCCAGTAGTATAGAGGTATGGGACGACCTTATCACCGGAAGCTCCTACAATGAGCAGTTCTTC.

CDR3 amino acids: CASSLLEGYTF. The CDR3, as DNA: TGTGCCAGCAGCTTATTAGAGGGCTACACCTTC. The V call is TRBV7-2, the J call TRBJ1-2; no reliable D call. The germline CDR1 and CDR2 sequences are SGHTA and FQGNSA. The V and J ends lost 2 bases and 8 bases respectively, with 6 bases between them. The CDR3 contains 11 residues.